The subject of this entry is one TCR beta chain. Its antigen is not yet known. No base quality information exists; no much larger clone differs at one position. This entry comes from a study of blood T cell repertoires in COVID-19 (dated by TCRdb to the early 2020s). About the study as a whole: Collaborator samples came from the United States, Italy and Spain and covered acute and convalescent phases of COVID-19. The material from the prospective study consisted of cDNA or gDNA derived from T cells, B-cell-depleted T cells, or PBMCs. Deeply sampled blood TCRbeta repertoires from subjects exposed to, actively infected with, or recovered from COVID-19 were included in the dataset. The repertoires were released in a freely available public database intended as a resource for research on the immune response to SARS-CoV-2. Samples were obtained from the ongoing ImmuneRACE study (first 160 participants) and from about 1,300 subjects provided by 6 global collaborators. Sample metadata almost always included a de-identified subject ID, COVID-19 status, age in years and sex. Where HLA class I and class II types were available, the types were taken from metadata supplied by the sample provider, not from assay-based typing.

TCRbeta CDR3 regions were amplified from genomic DNA using the immunoSEQ Assay, a bias-controlled multiplex PCR. Per the original workflow: The number of nucleated cells in each sample was estimated by amplification of reference gene primers within the assay. To quantify the absolute abundance of each unique TCRbeta CDR3 rearrangement, sequence reads were collapsed and filtered. Productive Simpson clonality was computed per sample as the square root of Simpson's diversity index over productive rearrangements. Sourced from immuneACCESS, this table was stored by TCRdb with only in-frame sequences that have V and J called. A share of the clones is absent; for the studies checked, an unresolved V gene accounts for under half, and the remainder has no known explanation. The V and J calls and clone size are taken from that table; D and trimming were inferred from the DNA. The sample yields over 65,000 clones; about three quarters were counted once. Roughly 9.2% of the sample goes to the ten largest clones.

The collaborating institutions used their own protocols to collect whole blood in K2EDTA tubes. For TCRbeta analysis, collaborators shipped samples as frozen whole blood, isolated PBMCs, or DNA extracted from either of those sample types. The study at large found these results: How much clinical and demographic metadata was included differed by source and by participant, and the metadata was provided uncurated.

The germline V gene provides CDR1 MGHRA and CDR2 YSYEKL. At the junction V is shortened by 0 bases and J by 11 bases; bases outside the gene matches: 13. The CDR3 starts with the cysteine, ends with the phenylalanine, and has 16 residues. This entry keeps only the CDR3 DNA: 48 bases, framed from base 1. The clonotype was recovered from a human donor in a cohort sampled during active COVID-19. The sequenced sample was peripheral blood. The chain uses TRBV4-1 and TRBJ1-1, with 9 central nucleotides matching TRBD1. The CDR3 is CASSQDLGTGKFGAFF. The nucleotide sequence reads TGCGCCAGCAGCCAAGATCTTGGGACAGGGAAATTCGGGGCTTTCTTT.